The rows below give T cell receptor beta chains drawn from one sample of a study of blood T cell repertoires in COVID-19. Repertoires were generated with immunoSEQ multiplex PCR, while TCRdb's copy carries only in-frame clones and drops some. Here the sample spans 200,000 or so clones, approximately 84% being singletons. The sample taken for sequencing was peripheral blood. The receptors here all came from a man in his fifties who had recovered from COVID-19. Each CDR3 is given with its conserved first and last residue. Fields, in order: D gene, V gene, clone size, J gene, CDR3 protein, CDR3 DNA. The D gene is left open where the match is weak. Where a row states a size, it is once, few, many or the class of an expanded clone; other rows omit it.

d_call: .; v_call: TRBV28; clone_size: .; j_call: TRBJ2-7; cdr3_aa: CASSPDKYEQYF; cdr3_nt: TGTGCCAGCAGTCCGGACAAGTACGAGCAGTACTTC
d_call: .; v_call: TRBV5-5; clone_size: .; j_call: TRBJ1-2; cdr3_aa: CASSLVVQERNYGYTF; cdr3_nt: TGTGCCAGCAGCTTGGTGGTACAGGAAAGGAACTATGGCTACACCTTC
d_call: .; v_call: TRBV5-5; clone_size: few; j_call: TRBJ2-3; cdr3_aa: CASSLFLRTPLTDTQYF; cdr3_nt: TGTGCCAGCAGCTTGTTTCTTCGGACACCCTTGACAGATACGCAGTATTTT
d_call: TRBD1; v_call: TRBV30; clone_size: once; j_call: TRBJ1-5; cdr3_aa: CAWSGQGSQPQHF; cdr3_nt: TGTGCCTGGAGTGGACAGGGGAGTCAGCCCCAGCATTTT
d_call: .; v_call: TRBV28; clone_size: .; j_call: TRBJ2-7; cdr3_aa: CASSMTLNSYEQYF; cdr3_nt: TGTGCCAGCAGTATGACATTGAACTCCTACGAGCAGTACTTC
d_call: .; v_call: TRBV5-4; clone_size: .; j_call: TRBJ1-1; cdr3_aa: CASSGTGPMNTEAFF; cdr3_nt: TGTGCCAGCAGCGGCACAGGTCCGATGAACACTGAAGCTTTCTTT
d_call: TRBD2; v_call: TRBV3-1/TRBV3-2; clone_size: once; j_call: TRBJ2-1; cdr3_aa: CASSRLAGGYNEQFF; cdr3_nt: TGTGCCAGCAGCCGACTAGCGGGAGGGTACAATGAGCAGTTCTTC
d_call: .; v_call: TRBV7-2; clone_size: .; j_call: TRBJ1-1; cdr3_aa: CASSLTEFTEAFF; cdr3_nt: TGTGCCAGCAGCTTAACAGAATTCACTGAAGCTTTCTTT
d_call: TRBD2; v_call: TRBV18; clone_size: .; j_call: TRBJ2-7; cdr3_aa: CASSPPGTSAEQYF; cdr3_nt: TGTGCCAGCTCACCACCCGGGACTAGTGCCGAGCAGTACTTC
d_call: .; v_call: TRBV15; clone_size: once; j_call: TRBJ2-7; cdr3_aa: CATSREQGSSSEQYF; cdr3_nt: TGTGCCACCAGCAGAGAGCAGGGTTCTTCTTCCGAGCAGTACTTC
d_call: TRBD2; v_call: TRBV6-5; clone_size: .; j_call: TRBJ2-7; cdr3_aa: CASSYSSGRAPYEQYF; cdr3_nt: TGTGCCAGCAGTTACTCGAGCGGGAGGGCTCCCTACGAGCAGTACTTC
d_call: .; v_call: TRBV18; clone_size: .; j_call: TRBJ1-1; cdr3_aa: CASSRLETNTEAFF; cdr3_nt: TGTGCCAGCTCACGGCTGGAGACGAACACTGAAGCTTTCTTT
d_call: .; v_call: TRBV3-1/TRBV3-2; clone_size: .; j_call: TRBJ2-5; cdr3_aa: CASSQDWGRQETQYF; cdr3_nt: TGTGCCAGCAGCCAAGATTGGGGCAGACAAGAGACCCAGTACTTC
d_call: .; v_call: TRBV6-1; clone_size: .; j_call: TRBJ2-1; cdr3_aa: CASSEGRVHPNEQFF; cdr3_nt: TGTGCCAGCAGTGAAGGTCGCGTCCACCCCAATGAGCAGTTCTTC
d_call: TRBD2; v_call: TRBV11-2; clone_size: .; j_call: TRBJ2-1; cdr3_aa: CASNLLAGHTEQFF; cdr3_nt: TGTGCCAGCAACCTACTAGCGGGACACACTGAGCAGTTCTTC
d_call: .; v_call: TRBV9; clone_size: .; j_call: TRBJ1-4; cdr3_aa: CASSIRQDNEKLFF; cdr3_nt: TGTGCCAGCAGCATCCGACAGGATAATGAAAAACTGTTTTTT
d_call: .; v_call: TRBV21-1; clone_size: once; j_call: TRBJ1-5; cdr3_aa: CASSRSRGGNHSNQPQHF; cdr3_nt: TGTGCCAGCAGCAGGTCCCGTGGGGGGAACCATAGCAATCAGCCCCAGCATTTT